This entry describes one T cell receptor (beta chain). Its antigen is unknown. The data were obtained in a study of CD8 T cells in Susac syndrome. TCR beta was sequenced from blood CD8+ and CD4+ T cells. TEMRA cells were enriched by FACS, while CD8+ and CD4+ T cells were obtained through a negative isolation that was performed magnetically. V dropped 6 bases and J dropped 1 base, with 10 bases sitting between them. The CDR3 contains 14 residues. CDR1 is SGHRS, CDR2 YFSETQ, per germline. Overall study findings and caveats: Individuals included in the TCR sequencing and HLA analysis were acknowledged by the study to be relatively few in number.

With random hexamers, roughly 0.45 to 1 ug RNA was reverse transcribed. Amplification of TCR beta CDR3 across 54 Vbeta and 13 Jbeta was performed with immunoSEQ multiplex PCR. TCRdb used MiXCR to reprocess the immunoSEQ multiplex PCR reads, holding one entry per CDR3 protein. This table has roughly 160,000 distinct CDR3 sequences, about 95% appearing once. The sequenced material came from CD4+ T cells from PBMCs. The genes are TRBV5-1 and TRBJ2-2; D is unclear. This TCR derives from a human donor in good health. The DNA of the CDR3 is TGCGCCAGCATGCGAGTCCTGAACACCGGGGAGCTGTTTTTT. Amino acid sequence: CASMRVLNTGELFF.